What follows are 27 T cell receptor beta chains derived from one specimen sequenced in a study of response to subunit inactivated influenza vaccine. TCRdb re-analysed the RT-PCR reads in MiXCR, keeping a single row per CDR3 protein. The repertoire consists of around 600,000 distinct CDR3 sequences, with approximately 10% occurring once and the leading ten covering approximately 9.9%. The sample also formed part of further work on T cells expressing NK-cell markers. That source adds: Production of TCR beta cDNA relied on 5'RACE template switching with UMIs.

Sequencing used PBMCs from blood, obtained on the day of vaccination. These receptors were collected from a man in his fifties who received an inactivated influenza vaccine.

This clonotype was detected a few times. The chain carries TRBV25-1 and TRBJ2-7; perhaps TRBD1 as D (5 bases). The germline V and J ends were trimmed by 1 base and 2 bases, with 9 bases remaining between them. Germline CDR1 is MGHDK and CDR2 is SYGVNS. This CDR3 has 14 amino acids. The CDR3 DNA follows: TGTGCCAGCAGTGAATCAGAACAGGCCTACGAGCAGTACTTC. Its translation is CASSESEQAYEQYF.

V and J are TRBV7-8 and TRBJ2-7; TRBD1 matches at 7 bases. CDR3 size: 16 residues. Germline V lookup: CDR1 SGHVS, CDR2 FQNEAQ. With V trimmed by 1 base and J by 3 bases, 9 bases remained unmatched. The chain's CDR3 is CASSLEGRGFYYEQYF. The CDR3 bases are TGTGCCAGCAGCTTAGAGGGCAGGGGGTTTTACTACGAGCAGTACTTC.

This clonotype was counted only a few times. The V gene is TRBV20-1, the J gene TRBJ2-7; TRBD1 aligns across 7 bases. This CDR3 comprises 14 residues. J lost 3 bases, V lost 3 bases, and 8 bases had no gene match. CDR1 is DFQATT and CDR2 is SNEGSKA in the germline V gene (reference sequence). CDR3 bases: TGCAGTGCTAGGTCCAACCGGGACAGCTACGAGCAGTACTTC. Protein sequence: CSARSNRDSYEQYF.

This clonotype was seen repeatedly, ten times or more. The chain is built from TRBV27 and TRBJ2-2, with 8 positions matching TRBD2. The CDR3 loop spans 15 amino acids. V trimming: 5 bases; J trimming: 7 bases; junction bases outside the gene matches: 9. Germline V gene data show CDR1 as MNHEY and CDR2 as SMNVEV (reference sequence). CDR3 in amino acids: CASSQGLGTVGELFF. The CDR3 region has the DNA TGTGCCAGCAGTCAGGGACTAGGCACGGTCGGGGAGCTGTTTTTT.

This rearrangement joins TRBV19 to TRBJ1-2; TRBD1 is a possible D gene (5 bases). The CDR3 length is 13 residues. V dropped 6 bases and J dropped 7 bases, with 15 bases sitting between them. The germline V gene has CDR1 LNHDA and CDR2 SQIVND (reference sequence). The CDR3 region has the DNA TGTGCCAGTAGGACAGTCCCCACGGGTGGCTACACCTTC. Translation: CASRTVPTGGYTF.

This clonotype was detected a few times. The chain has TRBV7-2 and TRBJ1-1; D is unclear. The V gene's germline CDR1 is SGHTA and CDR2 FQGNSA. The ends were cut back, 6 bases at V and 4 bases at J, with 12 bases in the middle. This CDR3 has 13 amino acids. CDR3 protein: CASSLQRATEAFF. CDR3 bases: TGTGCCAGCAGTCTACAGAGGGCCACTGAAGCTTTCTTT. The full variable domain, in which reference TRBV7-2 and TRBJ1-1 provide the parts outside the CDR3, is GAGVSQSPSNKVTEKGKDVELRCDPISGHTALYWYRQSLGQGLEFLIYFQGNSAPDKSGLPSDRFSAERTGGSVSTLTIQRTQQEDSAVYLCASSLQRATEAFFGQGTRLTVV.

The chain uses TRBV24-1 and TRBJ2-1, with no clear D. CDR3 size: 12 residues. Germline CDR1 KGHDR, CDR2 SFDVKD. V shed 9 bases and J shed 4 bases, with 9 bases lying between them. The CDR3 DNA sequence: TGTGCCACCCTATCCAGTTACAATGAGCAGTTCTTC. Translated, it gives CATLSSYNEQFF.

This clonotype was detected a few times. The chain recombines TRBV29-1 with TRBJ2-7, with a possible D match to TRBD1 (5 bases). The CDR3 has 11 residues. Trimming took 2 bases from V and 3 from J, leaving 5 bases between them. From germline, CDR1 is SQVTM and CDR2 ANQGSEA. This chain's CDR3 is CSVERGYEQYF. The CDR3 DNA sequence: TGCAGCGTTGAAAGGGGCTACGAGCAGTACTTC.

This clonotype came up a few times. The gene calls are TRBV10-3 and TRBJ2-3; maybe TRBD2 (5 bases). The germline CDR1 and CDR2 sequences are ENHRY and SYGVKD. The CDR3 is 14 residues long. V lost 0 bases to trimming and J lost 4 bases, with 8 bases between them. The CDR3 loop reads CAISESTGADTQYF. The CDR3, as DNA: TGTGCCATCAGTGAGTCGACCGGGGCAGATACGCAGTATTTT.

This clonotype was counted ten times or more. The chain recombines TRBV29-1 with TRBJ2-2, with TRBD2 as a possible D gene (5 bases). The CDR3 totals 15 residues. Trimming pared 7 bases from V and 6 bases from J, leaving 21 bases between. Germline CDR1 SQVTM, CDR2 ANQGSEA. The CDR3 loop is CSARVTDPVAGELFF. CDR3 nucleotides: TGCAGCGCGCGGGTCACTGACCCCGTCGCCGGGGAGCTGTTTTTT.

The chain employs TRBV12-3 or TRBV12-4 and TRBJ1-5; TRBD1 is a possible D gene (6 bases). The CDR3 is 14 amino acids. The V and J ends lost 5 bases and 5 bases respectively, with 13 bases between them. The CDR3 coding sequence is TGTGCCAGCAGTCAAACAGGGTTTCATCAGCCCCAGCATTTT. Amino acids: CASSQTGFHQPQHF.

The chain employs TRBV5-5 and TRBJ2-1; D call uncertain. The germline gives CDR1 SGHKS, CDR2 YYEKEE (reference sequence). This CDR3 is 13 amino acids long. The V gene lost 5 bases and the J gene lost 5 bases, with 11 bases spanning the gap. The CDR3 nucleotides are TGTGCCAGCAGTTTAGACGACGACAATGAGCAGTTCTTC. Translated: CASSLDDDNEQFF.

This chain joins TRBV3-1 and TRBJ2-7; perhaps TRBD2 as D (5 bases). Looked up from germline, CDR1 is LGHDT and CDR2 is YNNKEL (reference sequence). The CDR3 sequence is 15 residues long. The germline V and J ends were trimmed by 1 base and 2 bases, with 12 bases remaining between them. The CDR3 DNA is TGTGCCAGCAGCCAAGTCTTGTTCGGGGCCTACGAGCAGTACTTC. This sequence encodes CASSQVLFGAYEQYF.

This clonotype was observed a few times. This chain connects TRBV5-1 to TRBJ2-5, with TRBD2 identical over 7 bases. J gave up 5 bases and V 0 bases, and 19 bases lay outside the gene matches. The germline V gene encodes CDR1 SGHRS and CDR2 YFSETQ. This CDR3 is 19 amino acids long. The CDR3, as DNA: TGCGCCAGCAGCTTGGGAGCGGGCCCGAGGGCGGGGGTCTGGGAGACCCAGTACTTC. This encodes CASSLGAGPRAGVWETQYF.

The chain has TRBV7-8 and TRBJ2-3; TRBD1 is a possible D gene (5 bases). Trimming took off 5 bases at V and 3 bases at J, with 21 bases between the two ends. The V gene's germline CDR1 is SGHVS and CDR2 FQNEAQ. The CDR3 is 17 amino acids. The CDR3 DNA is TGTGCCAGCAGCCTTGGGCTGGACATATGGTTAACAGATACGCAGTATTTT. Translated: CASSLGLDIWLTDTQYF.

The chain recombines TRBV20-1 with TRBJ2-1, with D perhaps TRBD1 (5 bases). CDR3 size: 10 residues. The V and J ends lost 7 bases and 9 bases respectively, with 10 bases between them. The germline gives CDR1 DFQATT, CDR2 SNEGSKA (reference sequence). The CDR3 DNA follows: TGCAGTGTAGGGGCGCCTGAGCAGTTCTTC. Its protein is CSVGAPEQFF.

This clonotype occurred a few times. V is TRBV28 and J is TRBJ2-5, with D possibly matching TRBD2 (6 bases). The germline V gene encodes CDR1 MDHEN and CDR2 SYDVKM. The CDR3 consists of 13 residues. The V end lost 6 bases, the J end lost 3 bases, and 11 bases lay between the germline ends. The CDR3 here is CASRLGGKETQYF. CDR3 bases: TGTGCCAGCAGACTCGGGGGAAAAGAGACCCAGTACTTC.

This clonotype occurred a few times. The J gene is TRBJ2-3, the V gene TRBV12-3 or TRBV12-4; D perhaps matches TRBD2 (7 bases). V lost 4 bases, J lost 2 bases, and 10 bases lay in between. The CDR3 has 14 amino acids. This chain's CDR3 is CASSWEGDTDTQYF. CDR3 DNA sequence: TGTGCCAGCAGTTGGGAGGGGGACACAGATACGCAGTATTTT.

This clonotype was recorded many times. The chain carries TRBV9 and TRBJ2-7; 8 bases agree with TRBD2. CDR3 length: 15 residues. CDR1 is SGDLS and CDR2 is YYNGEE in the germline V gene. V lost 1 base and J lost 5; bases outside the gene matches: 8. The CDR3 loop is CASSVRGGSWNEQYF. CDR3 nucleotide sequence: TGTGCCAGCAGCGTACGCGGGGGGTCGTGGAACGAGCAGTACTTC. The full variable domain, rest sourced from reference TRBV9 and TRBJ2-7, is DSGVTQTPKHLITATGQRVTLRCSPRSGDLSVYWYQQSLDQGLQFLIQYYNGEERAKGNILERFSAQQFPDLHSELNLSSLELGDSALYFCASSVRGGSWNEQYFGPGTRLTVT.

This clonotype was detected a few times. The germline gene is not matched at one end of the junction; a read error may be the cause. The chain employs TRBV20-1 and TRBJ2-1; a weak D match, TRBD2 (6 bases). This CDR3 has 14 residues. Germline loops: CDR1 DFQATT, CDR2 SNEGSKA (reference sequence). CDR3: CSAGDERVYNEQFF. The CDR3 DNA reads as TGCAGTGCTGGAGATGAGCGGGTATACAATGAGCAGTTCTTC.

This clonotype was seen repeatedly, ten times or more. The chain combines TRBV4-2 with TRBJ2-3; 9 positions agree with TRBD2. Germline-derived CDR1 and CDR2 are LGHNA and YNFKEQ. V gave up 0 bases and J gave up 3 bases; unmatched junction bases: 4. This CDR3 has 16 residues. In DNA form, the CDR3 reads TGTGCCAGCAGCCAAGATGGGGGACTAGCTACAGATACGCAGTATTTT. This translates into CASSQDGGLATDTQYF.

A single count supports this clonotype. V and J are TRBV6-1 and TRBJ1-2, with D maybe TRBD1 (6 bases). The germline V gene has CDR1 MNHNS and CDR2 SASEGT. V lost 6 bases and J lost 4, with 15 bases in between. The CDR3 loop spans 14 amino acids. The chain's CDR3 is CASSRGHLAYGYTF. The DNA of the CDR3 is TGTGCCAGCAGCCGGGGACATCTTGCCTATGGCTACACCTTC.

This clonotype was detected a few times. This rearrangement joins TRBV29-1 to TRBJ2-5; 11 bases are shared with TRBD1. Per the germline V gene, CDR1 is SQVTM and CDR2 is ANQGSEA. With V trimmed by 5 bases and J by 7 bases, 12 bases remained unmatched. The CDR3 totals 15 residues. Here the CDR3 reads CSVFGGTGGFRTQYF. In DNA form, the CDR3 reads TGCAGCGTTTTTGGTGGGACAGGGGGGTTTCGGACCCAGTACTTC.

V usage is TRBV7-2 and J usage is TRBJ2-2, with D tentatively TRBD1 (5 bases). Germline assignment: CDR1 SGHTA and CDR2 FQGNSA. CDR3 size: 11 residues. V shed 5 bases and J shed 8 bases, with 6 bases lying between them. CDR3 amino acids: CASSKGGELFF. CDR3 DNA: TGTGCCAGCAGCAAGGGGGGGGAGCTGTTTTTT.

The genes are TRBV20-1 and TRBJ2-7; 9 nucleotides match TRBD1. The CDR3 spans 15 residues. Germline trimming cut 6 bases from V and 2 bases from J; bases unmatched to any gene: 11. The germline V gene encodes CDR1 DFQATT and CDR2 SNEGSKA (reference sequence). The CDR3, as DNA: TGCAGTGCCAGGGTAATAGGACAGGGGACCTACGAGCAGTACTTC. Amino acid sequence: CSARVIGQGTYEQYF.

This clonotype was seen more than once but under ten times. The chain is built from TRBV9 and TRBJ2-3, with 7 bases lining up with TRBD1. The germline V gene encodes CDR1 SGDLS and CDR2 YYNGEE. Trimming removed 1 base from V and 3 bases from J; junction bases left unmatched: 5. CDR3 length: 15 residues. The CDR3 nucleotides are TGTGCCAGCAGCGTAATGGGACAGAGGACAGATACGCAGTATTTT. Translated: CASSVMGQRTDTQYF. Full variable domain (outside the CDR3, taken from reference TRBV9 and TRBJ2-3): DSGVTQTPKHLITATGQRVTLRCSPRSGDLSVYWYQQSLDQGLQFLIQYYNGEERAKGNILERFSAQQFPDLHSELNLSSLELGDSALYFCASSVMGQRTDTQYFGPGTRLTVL.

This clonotype was seen more than once but under ten times. The rearrangement uses TRBV25-1 and TRBJ1-4; 9 nucleotides line up with TRBD1. The CDR3 is 15 residues long. V shed 5 bases and J 7 bases; nucleotides not matched to a gene: 8. The germline V gene has CDR1 MGHDK and CDR2 SYGVNS. In DNA form, the CDR3 reads TGTGCCAGCAGTCCTTGGACAGGGGCGGGTGAAAAACTGTTTTTT. Protein product: CASSPWTGAGEKLFF.